The 11 T cell receptor beta chains below were found in one sample sequenced in a study of blood T cell repertoires in COVID-19. This table comes from immunoSEQ multiplex PCR, and its TCRdb copy is limited to in-frame clones, with some not included. The sample has roughly 180,000 clones; roughly 84% are singletons. The sample was peripheral blood. Source of these receptors: a woman aged 45-60 years with COVID-19, enrolled during active disease.

The chain combines TRBV28 with TRBJ1-5; D is undetermined. This CDR3 spans 14 amino acids. Between the trimmed V and J ends, which lost 5 bases and 0 bases, there was a span of 8 bases. Germline loops: CDR1 MDHEN, CDR2 SYDVKM. The CDR3 nucleotides are TGTGCCAGCAGTCTCGGGTCTAGCAATCAGCCCCAGCATTTT. As protein: CASSLGSSNQPQHF.

This chain joins TRBV6-6 and TRBJ1-5, with no clear D. This CDR3 is 14 amino acids long. Deletions cut 6 bases from V and 3 bases from J, with 12 bases between. In germline, CDR1 is MNHNY, CDR2 SVGAGI (reference sequence). The CDR3 DNA reads TGTGCCAGCAGCCCCTCCGCGTACAATCAGCCCCAGCATTTT. This encodes CASSPSAYNQPQHF.

The V call is TRBV3-1 (or the pseudogene TRBV3-2), the J call TRBJ1-3, with D perhaps matching TRBD1 (5 bases). CDR3 length: 15 residues. V shed 5 bases and J shed 2 bases, with 13 bases lying between them. Germline-derived CDR1 and CDR2 are LGHDT and YNNKEL (reference sequence). CDR3 coding DNA: TGTGCCAGCAGCATGGGGGAGGGAACTGGAAACACCATATATTTT. Protein product: CASSMGEGTGNTIYF.

The genes are TRBV7-3 and TRBJ2-1, with 12 bases identical to TRBD2. The length of the CDR3 is 17 residues. Germline CDR1 reads SGHTA; CDR2 reads FQGTGA. J gave up 9 bases and V 5 bases, and 14 bases lay outside the gene matches. The CDR3 spells CASSPTSGGPSWGEQFF. CDR3 sequence (DNA): TGTGCCAGCAGCCCCACTAGCGGGGGGCCTTCATGGGGTGAGCAGTTCTTC.

J is TRBJ2-7 and V is TRBV19; tentative D call: TRBD1 (5 bases). CDR3 size: 13 residues. The V end lost 5 bases, the J end lost 4 bases, and 12 bases lay between the germline ends. The germline V gene encodes CDR1 LNHDA and CDR2 SQIVND (reference sequence). CDR3 region: CASSLRQTYEQYF. In nucleotides, the CDR3 is TGTGCCAGTAGTTTGAGACAGACATACGAGCAGTACTTC. Variable domain in full (rest from reference TRBV19 and TRBJ2-7): DGGITQSPKYLFRKEGQNVTLSCEQNLNHDAMYWYRQDPGQGLRLIYYSQIVNDFQKGDIAEGYSVSREKKESFPLTVTSAQKNPTAFYLCASSLRQTYEQYFGPGTRLTVT.

This clone appeared once. The chain joins TRBV6-2 or TRBV6-3 to TRBJ1-2, with unresolved D. The germline V gene has CDR1 MNHEY and CDR2 SVGEGT. The V end lost 2 bases, the J end lost 8 bases, and 9 bases lay between the germline ends. The CDR3 covers 12 residues. This chain's CDR3 is CASSYGRLGYTF. In DNA form, the CDR3 reads TGTGCCAGCAGTTACGGCAGGTTGGGCTACACCTTC.

The chain has TRBV18 and TRBJ1-4, with D possibly being TRBD1 (5 bases). The germline gives CDR1 KGHSH, CDR2 LQKENI. The CDR3 extends over 16 amino acids. V lost 0 bases to trimming and J lost 4 bases, with 12 bases between them. The CDR3 coding sequence is TGTGCCAGCTCACCACCAACGGCGCAGGGTAATGAAAAACTGTTTTTT. It specifies CASSPPTAQGNEKLFF.

J is TRBJ1-6 and V is TRBV6-1; perhaps TRBD1 as D (5 bases). V was pared by 1 base and J by 9 bases, with 7 bases between. CDR3 length: 13 residues. The germline gives CDR1 MNHNS, CDR2 SASEGT. The CDR3, as DNA: TGTGCCAGCAGTGAAGTCAGGGCTTCACCCCTCCACTTT. This codes for CASSEVRASPLHF.

This chain connects TRBV25-1 to TRBJ1-6, with D maybe TRBD1 (6 bases). V was clipped by 3 bases and J by 11 bases, with 11 bases between them. Looked up from germline, CDR1 is MGHDK and CDR2 is SYGVNS. The CDR3 totals 13 residues. The chain's CDR3 is CASSDGGPTPLHF. The CDR3 DNA reads TGTGCCAGCAGTGACGGGGGGCCCACACCCCTCCACTTT.

The V and J genes are TRBV5-1 and TRBJ2-1, with 12 bases fitting TRBD2. CDR3 size: 16 residues. CDR1 and CDR2 (germline): SGHRS, YFSETQ. V was clipped by 1 base and J by 3 bases; unmatched bases: 2. CDR3 coding DNA: TGCGCCAGCAGCTTGACTAGCGGGGGGCTCTACAATGAGCAGTTCTTC. This codes for CASSLTSGGLYNEQFF.

V usage is TRBV25-1 and J usage is TRBJ1-2; 10 nucleotides align to TRBD1. Trimming took 4 bases from V and 6 from J; bases not matched to a gene: 5. The CDR3 covers 14 residues. The germline V gene has CDR1 MGHDK and CDR2 SYGVNS. The CDR3 loop reads CASSAPGTGDGYTF. CDR3 bases: TGTGCCAGCAGTGCCCCCGGGACAGGGGATGGCTACACCTTC.